This section outlines one TCR beta chain sequence together with its context. The antigen is unknown. The sequenced template was cDNA made from the entire isolated RNA. Assay used: immunoSEQ multiplex PCR; TCRdb lists only in-frame clones, some missing. This repertoire shows roughly 450,000 clones, over 10% found once; its top ten account for more than 0.045%. The CDR3 has 15 amino acids. Germline V gene lookup returns CDR1 SGDLS and CDR2 YYNGEE. V shed 4 bases, J shed 6 bases, and the junction held 11 bases outside the gene matches. This entry is derived from a study of beta chain features in type 1 diabetes. Study-level results: Patients with Type 1 diabetes showed moderately but significantly shorter TCRB CDR3s in all four CD4+ subsets.

J is TRBJ2-3 and V is TRBV9; 7 nucleotides agree with TRBD1. Input material: naive CD4+ T cells from blood. The sequence came from a woman between 18 and 29 years old in good health. The CDR3 sequence: CASSLKGQQLDTQYF. For the CDR3, the DNA is TGTGCCAGCAGCTTAAAGGGACAGCAGCTGGATACGCAGTATTTT.